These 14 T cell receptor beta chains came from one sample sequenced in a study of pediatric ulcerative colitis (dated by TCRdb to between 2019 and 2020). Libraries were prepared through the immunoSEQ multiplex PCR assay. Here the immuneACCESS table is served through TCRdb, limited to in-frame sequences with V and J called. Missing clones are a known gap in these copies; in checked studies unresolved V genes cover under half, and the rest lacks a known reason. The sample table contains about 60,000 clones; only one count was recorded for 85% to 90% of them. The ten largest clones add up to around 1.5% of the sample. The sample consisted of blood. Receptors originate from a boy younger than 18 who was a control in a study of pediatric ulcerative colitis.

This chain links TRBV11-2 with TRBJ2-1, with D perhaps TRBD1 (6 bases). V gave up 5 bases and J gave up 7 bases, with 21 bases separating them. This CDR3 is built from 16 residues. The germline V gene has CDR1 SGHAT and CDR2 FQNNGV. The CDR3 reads CASSAHWGQKRNEQFF. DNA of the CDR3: TGTGCCAGCAGCGCCCATTGGGGGCAGAAAAGGAATGAGCAGTTCTTC. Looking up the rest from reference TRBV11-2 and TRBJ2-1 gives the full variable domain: EAGVAQSPRYKIIEKRQSVAFWCNPISGHATLYWYQQILGQGPKLLIQFQNNGVVDDSQLPKDRFSAERLKGVDSTLKIQPAKLEDSAVYLCASSAHWGQKRNEQFFGPGTRLTVL.

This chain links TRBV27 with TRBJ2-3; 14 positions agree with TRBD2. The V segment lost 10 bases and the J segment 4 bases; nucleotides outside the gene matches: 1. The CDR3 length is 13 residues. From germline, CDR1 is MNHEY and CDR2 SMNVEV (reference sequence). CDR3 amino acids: CATGLAGADTQYF. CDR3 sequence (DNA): TGTGCCACGGGACTAGCGGGGGCAGATACGCAGTATTTT.

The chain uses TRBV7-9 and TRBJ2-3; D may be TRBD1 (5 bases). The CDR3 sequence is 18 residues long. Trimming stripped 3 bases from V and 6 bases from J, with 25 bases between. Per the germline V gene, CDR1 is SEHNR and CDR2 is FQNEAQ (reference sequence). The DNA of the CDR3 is TGTGCCAGCAGCTTTTTATCCCGGCCCACAGGTACCTCCGATACGCAGTATTTT. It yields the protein CASSFLSRPTGTSDTQYF.

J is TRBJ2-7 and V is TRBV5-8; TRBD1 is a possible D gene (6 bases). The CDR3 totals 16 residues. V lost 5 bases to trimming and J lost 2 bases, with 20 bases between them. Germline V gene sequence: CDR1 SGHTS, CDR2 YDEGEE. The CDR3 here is CASRRVRAGDPYEQYF. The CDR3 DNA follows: TGTGCCAGCAGACGGGTCCGGGCAGGGGATCCCTACGAGCAGTACTTC.

CDR3 DNA: TGTGCCAGCAGCCCTCGACAGGGGGCGGTGGACAATGAGCAGTTCTTC. It codes for CASSPRQGAVDNEQFF. This chain links TRBV9 with TRBJ2-1, with 10 bases fitting TRBD1. The CDR3 runs 16 residues. V trimming: 4 bases; J trimming: 5 bases; junction bases outside the gene matches: 9. The germline CDR1 and CDR2 sequences are SGDLS and YYNGEE.

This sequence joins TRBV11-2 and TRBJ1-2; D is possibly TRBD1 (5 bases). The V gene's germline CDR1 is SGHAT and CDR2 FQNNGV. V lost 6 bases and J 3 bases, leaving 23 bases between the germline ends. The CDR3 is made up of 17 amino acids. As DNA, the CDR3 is TGTGCCAGCAGTTACCAGGGAGGGCTTCCCGGCGACTATGGCTACACCTTC. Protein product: CASSYQGGLPGDYGYTF.

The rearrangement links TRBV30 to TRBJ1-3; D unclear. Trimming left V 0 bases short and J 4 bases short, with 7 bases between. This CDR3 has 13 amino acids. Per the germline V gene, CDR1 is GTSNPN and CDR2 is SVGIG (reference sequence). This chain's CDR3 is CAWSVPGGNTIYF. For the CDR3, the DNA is TGTGCCTGGAGTGTACCAGGAGGAAACACCATATATTTT.

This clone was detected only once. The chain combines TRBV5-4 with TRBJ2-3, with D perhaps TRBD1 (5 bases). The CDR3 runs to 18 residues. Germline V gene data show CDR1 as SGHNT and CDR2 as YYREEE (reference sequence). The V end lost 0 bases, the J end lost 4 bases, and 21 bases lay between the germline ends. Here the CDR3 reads CASSLDPWADISPDTQYF. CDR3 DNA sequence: TGTGCCAGCAGCTTGGATCCTTGGGCGGACATATCCCCAGATACGCAGTATTTT.

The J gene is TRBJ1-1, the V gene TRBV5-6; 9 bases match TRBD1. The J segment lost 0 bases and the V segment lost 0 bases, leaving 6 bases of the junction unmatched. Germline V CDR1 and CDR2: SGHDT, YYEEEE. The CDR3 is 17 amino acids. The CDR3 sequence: CASSLGGQGAMNTEAFF. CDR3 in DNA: TGTGCCAGCAGCTTGGGGGGACAGGGCGCGATGAACACTGAAGCTTTCTTT.

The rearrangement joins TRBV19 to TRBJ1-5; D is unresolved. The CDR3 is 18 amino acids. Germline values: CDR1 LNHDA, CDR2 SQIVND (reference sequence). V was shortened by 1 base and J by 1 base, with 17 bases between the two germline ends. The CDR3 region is CASSIVGWQLKSNQPQHF. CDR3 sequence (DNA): TGTGCCAGTAGTATAGTAGGTTGGCAGCTTAAGAGCAATCAGCCCCAGCATTTT.

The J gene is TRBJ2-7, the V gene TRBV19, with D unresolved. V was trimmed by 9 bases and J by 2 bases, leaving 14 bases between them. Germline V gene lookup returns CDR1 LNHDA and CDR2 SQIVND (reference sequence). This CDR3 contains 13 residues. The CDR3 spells CASSSYSTYEQYF. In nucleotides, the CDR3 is TGTGCCAGCTCCAGTTACTCTACCTACGAGCAGTACTTC.

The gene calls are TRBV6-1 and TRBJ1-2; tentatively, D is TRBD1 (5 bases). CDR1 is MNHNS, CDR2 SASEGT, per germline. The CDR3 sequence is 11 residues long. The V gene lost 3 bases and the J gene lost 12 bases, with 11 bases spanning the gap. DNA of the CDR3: TGTGCCAGCAGTGAGGGAGGGGTGGACACCTTC. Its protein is CASSEGGVDTF.

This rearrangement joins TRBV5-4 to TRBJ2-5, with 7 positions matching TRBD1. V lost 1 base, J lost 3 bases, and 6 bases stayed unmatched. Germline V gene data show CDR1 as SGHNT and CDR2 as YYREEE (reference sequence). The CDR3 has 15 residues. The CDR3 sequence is CASSLRPTGEETQYF. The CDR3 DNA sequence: TGTGCCAGCAGCTTGAGGCCCACAGGGGAAGAGACCCAGTACTTC. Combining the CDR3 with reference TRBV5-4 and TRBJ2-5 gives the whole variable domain ETGVTQSPTHLIKTRGQQVTLRCSSQSGHNTVSWYQQALGQGPQFIFQYYREEENGRGNFPPRFSGLQFPNYSSELNVNALELDDSALYLCASSLRPTGEETQYFGPGTRLLVL.

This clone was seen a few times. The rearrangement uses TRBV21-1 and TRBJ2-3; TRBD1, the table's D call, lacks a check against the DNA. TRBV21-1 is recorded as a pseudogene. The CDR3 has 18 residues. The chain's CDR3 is CASSKSTWTGGGTDTQYF. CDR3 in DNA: TGTGCCAGCAGCAAAAGTACATGGACAGGGGGTGGCACAGATACGCAGTATTTT.